The following is a T cell receptor (beta chain) sequence with its context. The authors' processing: Amplification of reference gene primers was used by the study to estimate nucleated cell counts. Here immunoSEQ multiplex PCR was the method, and the copy in TCRdb shows in-frame clones only, minus some. The V and J calls and clone size were taken over from that table, and D and trimming were inferred from the DNA. This sample has some 250,000 clones, with under 85% found just once. This sample is drawn from a study of blood T cell repertoires in COVID-19. The CDR3 length is 14 residues. Germline CDR1 LNHDA, CDR2 SQIVND (reference sequence). The V segment lost 7 bases and the J segment 3 bases; nucleotides outside the gene matches: 9.

Sequencing was carried out using peripheral blood. The chain is built from TRBV19 and TRBJ2-7; 7 bases line up with TRBD2. This receptor was identified in a man between 25 and 39 years old who had recovered from COVID-19. In DNA, the CDR3 is TGTGCCAGTACGTTCGGCGCGGGGGACTACGAGCAGTACTTC. Its protein is CASTFGAGDYEQYF.